The 21 T cell receptor beta chains presented below share a single source sample, sequenced in a study of CD8 T cells in ankylosing spondylitis. Each CDR3 protein gets one entry after TCRdb re-called the 5' RACE reads with MiXCR. This sample yields about 160,000 distinct CDR3 sequences, of which 40% to 50% are seen a single time; over 12% belongs to the top ten. Sequencing was done on a sample of synovial fluid, either unsorted or a sorted T cell fraction (not recorded which). The receptors were sampled from a male donor with ankylosing spondylitis.

This rearrangement joins TRBV19 to TRBJ2-5; no firm D call. Trimming left V 8 bases short and J 2 bases short, with 12 bases between. The germline V gene encodes CDR1 LNHDA and CDR2 SQIVND (reference sequence). This CDR3 contains 13 residues. CDR3 protein: CASSYWEQETQYF. In DNA, the CDR3 is TGTGCCAGTTCCTACTGGGAACAAGAGACCCAGTACTTC.

A few counts support this clonotype. V gene TRBV12-3 or TRBV12-4 combines with J gene TRBJ2-1; 11 nucleotides line up with TRBD2. V lost 6 bases and J lost 8; bases outside the gene matches: 6. CDR3 length: 14 amino acids. The CDR3 reads CASRISGGAHEQFF. DNA for the CDR3: TGTGCCAGCAGGATTAGCGGGGGGGCCCATGAGCAGTTCTTC.

This clonotype appeared a few times. The chain is built from TRBV7-9 and TRBJ1-2; D call uncertain. Trimming stripped 1 base from V and 4 bases from J, with 7 bases between. Germline loops: CDR1 SEHNR, CDR2 FQNEAQ (reference sequence). This CDR3 is built from 13 residues. The CDR3 loop reads CASSLGPLYGYTF. CDR3 in DNA: TGTGCCAGCAGCTTAGGCCCCCTCTATGGCTACACCTTC.

This chain joins TRBV27 and TRBJ2-1; the D is unclear. Trimming took off 1 base at V and 3 bases at J, with 10 bases between the two ends. Germline V gives CDR1 MNHEY, CDR2 SMNVEV (reference sequence). The CDR3 contains 15 residues. The CDR3 protein is CASSLWPVDYNEQFF. The CDR3 DNA reads TGTGCCAGCAGTTTATGGCCAGTGGACTACAATGAGCAGTTCTTC.

There are many counts of this clonotype. This rearrangement joins TRBV7-9 to TRBJ1-1, with D perhaps TRBD1 (6 bases). Trimming pared 5 bases from V and 4 bases from J, leaving 14 bases between. The CDR3 consists of 14 residues. Per germline, CDR1 SEHNR and CDR2 FQNEAQ (reference sequence). DNA for the CDR3: TGTGCCAGCAGCGGGACACCAAGGGGCACTGAAGCTTTCTTT. Protein product: CASSGTPRGTEAFF.

The CDR3 sequence: CASKISPGGEQFF. As DNA, the CDR3 is TGTGCCAGCAAAATTTCCCCGGGGGGCGAGCAGTTCTTC. The J gene is TRBJ2-1, the V gene TRBV28, with a possible D match to TRBD2 (7 bases). CDR1 is MDHEN, CDR2 SYDVKM, per germline. V was pared by 7 bases and J by 10 bases, with 17 bases between. The CDR3 loop spans 13 amino acids.

In this sample, this clonotype turned up a few times. The rearrangement uses TRBV4-1 and TRBJ1-1, with D maybe TRBD1 (5 bases). Germline lookup yields CDR1 MGHRA and CDR2 YSYEKL. The CDR3 covers 16 residues. Trimming stripped 1 base from V and 5 bases from J, with 17 bases between. Here the CDR3 reads CASSQVVRGRGTEAFF. In DNA, the CDR3 is TGCGCCAGCAGCCAAGTAGTAAGGGGAAGGGGAACTGAAGCTTTCTTT.

In this sample, this clonotype turned up a few times. The chain recombines TRBV7-8 with TRBJ1-3; D gene unclear. The CDR3 contains 15 residues. Germline V gene lookup returns CDR1 SGHVS and CDR2 FQNEAQ. Between the trimmed V and J ends, which lost 0 bases and 0 bases, there was a span of 6 bases. CDR3 DNA sequence: TGTGCCAGCAGCTTAGCCTACCGCTCTGGAAACACCATATATTTT. Translation gives CASSLAYRSGNTIYF.

A word on this clonotype: The junction departs from the called germline gene at one end, perhaps through a read error. The chain recombines TRBV20-1 with TRBJ2-3; D may be TRBD2 (5 bases). Germline V gene sequence: CDR1 DFQATT, CDR2 SNEGSKA (reference sequence). The CDR3 spans 17 residues. CDR3: CCARDFIFGKVGDTQYF. CDR3 nucleotides: TGCTGTGCTAGAGATTTTATCTTCGGGAAGGTTGGGGATACGCAGTATTTT.

The genes are TRBV12-3 or TRBV12-4 and TRBJ2-1; 9 bases are a match to TRBD2. Unmatched junction bases numbered 7, after V lost 6 bases and J lost 10 bases. The CDR3 has 13 residues. The CDR3 spells CASRCSGSGEQFF. DNA of the CDR3: TGTGCCAGCAGATGTAGCGGGAGCGGGGAGCAGTTCTTC.

This chain uses TRBV7-8 with TRBJ1-1, with a possible D match to TRBD1 (5 bases). The CDR3 has 13 residues. In germline, CDR1 is SGHVS, CDR2 FQNEAQ. With 1 base removed from V and 11 bases from J, the gap between germline ends came to 14 bases. CDR3 sequence (DNA): TGTGCCAGCAGCTTAGAAGGTCGAGGGGACGCTTTCTTT. It codes for CASSLEGRGDAFF.

This clonotype was seen a few times. This sequence joins TRBV3-1 and TRBJ2-3; 10 bases map to TRBD2. Germline V lookup: CDR1 LGHDT, CDR2 YNNKEL (reference sequence). The CDR3 spans 16 residues. The trim removed 3 bases at V and 5 bases at J, leaving 8 bases unmatched. CDR3 DNA sequence: TGTGCCAGCAGCCATAGTCTAGCGGGGGAGGTAGATACGCAGTATTTT. Its translation is CASSHSLAGEVDTQYF.

This clonotype turned up a few times. This chain joins TRBV18 and TRBJ1-2; D is possibly TRBD1 (5 bases). Germline loops: CDR1 KGHSH, CDR2 LQKENI. There are 14 residues in the CDR3. Between the trimmed V and J ends, which lost 1 base and 7 bases, there was a span of 13 bases. As DNA, the CDR3 is TGTGCCAGCTCACCACTGGGGGTGTCGTCTGGCTACACCTTC. This codes for CASSPLGVSSGYTF.

A few counts support this clonotype. This chain connects TRBV27 to TRBJ2-7; 8 bases are shared with TRBD1. Per the germline V gene, CDR1 is MNHEY and CDR2 is SMNVEV (reference sequence). V trimming: 2 bases; J trimming: 2 bases; junction bases outside the gene matches: 5. The CDR3 loop spans 15 amino acids. This CDR3 is CASSLGDRSAYEQYF. The CDR3 DNA follows: TGTGCCAGCAGTTTAGGGGACAGGAGCGCCTACGAGCAGTACTTC.

This chain joins TRBV5-1 and TRBJ2-5; 10 bases map to TRBD2. Germline V CDR1 and CDR2: SGHRS, YFSETQ. The J segment lost 4 bases and the V segment lost 6 bases, leaving 9 bases of the junction unmatched. The CDR3 extends over 15 amino acids. The CDR3 coding sequence is TGCGCCAGCAACGACCCTAGCGGGAGCGTAGAGACCCAGTACTTC. This sequence encodes CASNDPSGSVETQYF.

The chain is built from TRBV20-1 and TRBJ2-5; 12 bases map to TRBD2. Germline CDR1 DFQATT, CDR2 SNEGSKA (reference sequence). This CDR3 spans 16 amino acids. V shed 0 bases and J 2 bases; nucleotides not matched to a gene: 4. In DNA form, the CDR3 reads TGCAGTGCTAGAGAACCGACTAGCGGGAGTCAAGAGACCCAGTACTTC. It is translated as CSAREPTSGSQETQYF.

The chain links TRBV20-1 to TRBJ1-5, with a weak D call TRBD1 (5 bases). Germline loops: CDR1 DFQATT, CDR2 SNEGSKA (reference sequence). The CDR3 is made up of 13 amino acids. Deletions cut 4 bases from V and 9 bases from J, with 16 bases between. Here the CDR3 reads CSATGGESRPQHF. The DNA for the CDR3 is TGCAGTGCTACGGGGGGGGAGTCGAGGCCCCAGCATTTT.

The sample holds a few counts of this clonotype. J is TRBJ2-1 and V is TRBV12-3 or TRBV12-4, with D possibly being TRBD1 or TRBD2 (6 bases each). Between the trimmed V and J ends, which lost 3 bases and 7 bases, there was a span of 19 bases. The CDR3 sequence is 16 residues long. CDR3 region: CASSFDAGLGHNEQFF. In nucleotides, the CDR3 is TGTGCCAGCAGTTTTGATGCGGGACTGGGACATAATGAGCAGTTCTTC.

This chain joins TRBV5-1 and TRBJ2-5, with a weak D call TRBD2 (5 bases). The V and J ends lost 4 bases and 3 bases respectively, with 10 bases between them. Germline loops: CDR1 SGHRS, CDR2 YFSETQ. The CDR3 extends over 13 amino acids. The CDR3 protein is CASSRTQEETQYF. CDR3 coding DNA: TGCGCCAGCAGCAGGACTCAAGAAGAGACCCAGTACTTC.

V is TRBV4-1 and J is TRBJ2-5; the D gene could be TRBD1 or TRBD2 (5 bases each). Trimming removed 4 bases from V and 7 bases from J, with 16 bases in between. The CDR3 is 14 amino acids. The germline gives CDR1 MGHRA, CDR2 YSYEKL. CDR3 in amino acids: CASSLKGRPGTQYF. The CDR3 DNA follows: TGCGCCAGCAGCCTGAAGGGACGCCCGGGGACCCAGTACTTC.

The chain has TRBV2 and TRBJ2-2; D is perhaps TRBD1 or TRBD2 (6 bases each). The germline gives CDR1 SNHLY, CDR2 FYNNEI. The CDR3 has 15 residues. Trimming removed 6 bases from V and 4 bases from J, with 15 bases in between. The DNA for the CDR3 is TGTGCCAGCAGGAAGGGGGGCACGGTCACCGGGGAGCTGTTTTTT. Encoded protein: CASRKGGTVTGELFF.